Listed here are 26 T cell receptor beta chains from one sample, sequenced in a study of blood T cell repertoires in COVID-19. The protocol was immunoSEQ multiplex PCR, while the TCRdb copy is restricted to in-frame clones and leaves out a portion. The data hold 110,000 to 150,000 clones, with roughly 78% observed a single time. Sequencing was performed on PBMCs or T cells enriched from blood (not recorded which). The receptors stem from a woman aged 50 to 60 who had recovered from COVID-19.

The gene calls are TRBV9 and TRBJ1-1; possibly TRBD1 for D (6 bases). Looked up from germline, CDR1 is SGDLS and CDR2 is YYNGEE. V gave up 0 bases and J gave up 4 bases, with 13 bases separating them. This CDR3 comprises 15 residues. The CDR3 nucleotides read TGTGCCAGCAGCGTAGACGGGGGCGGGAGCACTGAAGCTTTCTTT. Translation gives CASSVDGGGSTEAFF.

The chain recombines TRBV7-3 with TRBJ2-1; 10 bases fit TRBD2. Germline loops: CDR1 SGHTA, CDR2 FQGTGA. V lost 4 bases and J lost 6; bases outside the gene matches: 6. The CDR3 is 15 amino acids. The CDR3 nucleotides are TGTGCCAGCAGCTCCTTAGCGGGGGGAGCCAATGAGCAGTTCTTC. Its protein is CASSSLAGGANEQFF.

This clone was observed once. This chain uses TRBV2 with TRBJ1-5, with TRBD1 matching 12 bases. In germline, CDR1 is SNHLY, CDR2 FYNNEI. V lost 8 bases to trimming and J lost 9 bases; unmatched junction nucleotides: 8. CDR3 length equals 14 residues. DNA of the CDR3: TGTGCCAGCGTGGGACAGGGGGCATCGGGGCCCCAGCATTTT. Translating it yields CASVGQGASGPQHF.

The gene calls are TRBV11-3 and TRBJ2-5, with a possible D match to TRBD1 (6 bases). The germline V gene has CDR1 SGHNT and CDR2 YENEEA. The CDR3 is 13 residues long. The V end was cut by 5 bases, the J end by 3 bases, with 10 bases between. The CDR3 nucleotides are TGTGCCAGCAGCCCGGACAGTGAAGAGACCCAGTACTTC. This translates into CASSPDSEETQYF. Based on the CDR3 plus reference TRBV11-3 and TRBJ2-5, the full variable domain is EAGVVQSPRYKIIEKKQPVAFWCNPISGHNTLYWYLQNLGQGPELLIRYENEEAVDDSQLPKDRFSAERLKGVDSTLKIQPAELGDSAVYLCASSPDSEETQYFGPGTRLLVL.

The chain joins TRBV10-3 to TRBJ1-5, with D perhaps TRBD1 (6 bases). Germline assignment: CDR1 ENHRY and CDR2 SYGVKD. The CDR3 totals 15 residues. V was shortened by 4 bases and J by 3 bases, with 13 bases between the two germline ends. The CDR3 nucleotides read TGTGCCATCAGTGTGGGGGCGACGGACAATCAGCCCCAGCATTTT. Its translation is CAISVGATDNQPQHF.

Regarding this clone: Relative to the germline gene, one junction end is altered; a read error may explain this. The CDR3 loop reads CASSEGTDTEAFF. The CDR3 DNA follows: TGTGCCAGCAGCGAAGGGACAGACACTGAAGCTTTCTTT. This chain connects TRBV6-1 to TRBJ1-1; 7 bases match TRBD1. Germline assignment: CDR1 MNHNS and CDR2 SASEGT. The CDR3 is 13 residues long.

The V and J genes are TRBV5-5 and TRBJ1-1, with 7 bases matching TRBD1. The J segment lost 3 bases and the V segment lost 2 bases, leaving 4 bases of the junction unmatched. The CDR3 totals 14 residues. The germline V gene has CDR1 SGHKS and CDR2 YYEKEE (reference sequence). CDR3 DNA sequence: TGTGCCAGCAGCTTCCAGGGGGTGGACACTGAAGCTTTCTTT. Translated, it gives CASSFQGVDTEAFF.

This clone has a handful of counts. The CDR3 bases are TGTGCCAGCAGCTTGGGAGGGGGCTCATCCTACGAGCAGTACTTC. It is translated as CASSLGGGSSYEQYF. The chain uses TRBV5-4 and TRBJ2-7; 7 positions agree with TRBD1. The germline gives CDR1 SGHNT, CDR2 YYREEE (reference sequence). The CDR3 loop spans 15 amino acids. V was clipped by 0 bases and J by 1 base; unmatched bases: 4.

In this sample, this clone turned up a few times. The J gene is TRBJ2-5, the V gene TRBV11-2; maybe TRBD1 (5 bases). Trimming left V 2 bases short and J 4 bases short, with 20 bases between. Germline CDR1 is SGHAT and CDR2 is FQNNGV. This CDR3 spans 17 amino acids. CDR3 DNA sequence: TGTGCCAGCAGCTTAACCATGGGGCAGGGTCCGGGAGAGACCCAGTACTTC. Translated, it gives CASSLTMGQGPGETQYF. The full variable domain, completed using reference TRBV11-2 and TRBJ2-5, is EAGVAQSPRYKIIEKRQSVAFWCNPISGHATLYWYQQILGQGPKLLIQFQNNGVVDDSQLPKDRFSAERLKGVDSTLKIQPAKLEDSAVYLCASSLTMGQGPGETQYFGPGTRLLVL.

V and J are TRBV5-1 and TRBJ1-1; D might be TRBD1 (6 bases). Germline V CDR1 and CDR2: SGHRS, YFSETQ. This CDR3 region has 16 residues. V lost 0 bases to trimming and J lost 1 base, with 13 bases between them. This CDR3 reads CASSLGRTEPNTEAFF. DNA for the CDR3: TGCGCCAGCAGCTTGGGCCGGACAGAACCGAACACTGAAGCTTTCTTT. The variable domain in full, completed from reference TRBV5-1 and TRBJ1-1, reads KAGVTQTPRYLIKTRGQQVTLSCSPISGHRSVSWYQQTPGQGLQFLFEYFSETQRNKGNFPGRFSGRQFSNSRSEMNVSTLELGDSALYLCASSLGRTEPNTEAFFGQGTRLTVV.

The genes are TRBV7-7 and TRBJ2-6; D remains unclear. Germline loops: CDR1 SSHAT, CDR2 FNYEAQ (reference sequence). This CDR3 comprises 16 residues. V was shortened by 0 bases and J by 0 bases, with 6 bases between the two germline ends. For the CDR3, the DNA is TGTGCCAGCAGCTTAGCGGCTGCCTCTGGGGCCAACGTCCTGACTTTC. Translating it yields CASSLAAASGANVLTF.

This chain connects TRBV10-2 to TRBJ2-3; tentative D call: TRBD1 (5 bases). V lost 4 bases and J lost 1, with 12 bases in between. The CDR3 is made up of 15 amino acids. The germline gives CDR1 WSHSY, CDR2 SAAADI. The CDR3 nucleotides read TGCGCCAGCAGTGGGTCCCAGGGCCGCACAGATACGCAGTATTTT. This sequence encodes CASSGSQGRTDTQYF.

In DNA, the CDR3 is TGTGCCACCAGCAGGGACAGGGGGCCCAATGAGCAGTTCTTC. The encoded protein is CATSRDRGPNEQFF. The chain has TRBV15 and TRBJ2-1; 11 positions match TRBD1. This CDR3 is built from 14 residues. Germline V gene lookup returns CDR1 LNHNV and CDR2 YYDKDF (reference sequence). J was trimmed by 6 bases and V by 3 bases; bases with no gene match: 1.

This rearrangement joins TRBV12-3 or TRBV12-4 to TRBJ2-7; D might be TRBD1 (5 bases). The V and J ends lost 2 bases and 5 bases respectively, with 10 bases between them. This CDR3 region has 13 residues. The CDR3 DNA follows: TGTGCCAGCAGTTTAAAGGGGATCCACGAGCAGTACTTC. Residues: CASSLKGIHEQYF.

The chain couples TRBV3-1 (or the pseudogene TRBV3-2) to TRBJ1-5, with unresolved D. The CDR3 runs 13 residues. V was pared by 5 bases and J by 5 bases, with 10 bases between. Germline CDR1 is LGHDT and CDR2 is YNNKEL (reference sequence). CDR3 DNA sequence: TGTGCCAGCAGCGCGGAGCATCATCAGCCCCAGCATTTT. This codes for CASSAEHHQPQHF.

Here the CDR3 reads CSARTDHNEQFF. The CDR3 DNA follows: TGCAGCGCAAGGACAGATCACAATGAGCAGTTCTTC. The gene calls are TRBV29-1 and TRBJ2-1, with D maybe TRBD1 (6 bases). Germline assignment: CDR1 SQVTM and CDR2 ANQGSEA. The CDR3 has 12 residues. Trimming left V 7 bases short and J 5 bases short, with 12 bases between.

V usage is TRBV13 and J usage is TRBJ2-1; 9 bases fit TRBD1. CDR1 and CDR2 (germline): PRHDT, FYEKMQ (reference sequence). The CDR3 consists of 13 residues. V lost 8 bases to trimming and J lost 7 bases; unmatched junction nucleotides: 6. CDR3 sequence: CASRQGVRNEQFF. CDR3 sequence (DNA): TGTGCCAGCCGACAGGGGGTAAGAAATGAGCAGTTCTTC.

This clone has a handful of counts. CDR3 residues: CASSRVRGRQETQYF. The DNA for the CDR3 is TGTGCCAGTAGTAGGGTCCGGGGGAGGCAAGAGACCCAGTACTTC. The chain combines TRBV19 with TRBJ2-5; D perhaps matches TRBD2 (6 bases). In germline, CDR1 is LNHDA, CDR2 SQIVND (reference sequence). This CDR3 comprises 15 residues. Trimming cost V 4 bases and J 2 bases, with 14 bases left between them.

This rearrangement joins TRBV7-8 to TRBJ2-7, with TRBD1 identical over 9 bases. The trim removed 3 bases at V and 12 bases at J, leaving 18 bases unmatched. This CDR3 spans 16 amino acids. Germline CDR1 reads SGHVS; CDR2 reads FQNEAQ. CDR3 coding DNA: TGTGCCAGCAGCTTTTTTTTCCCGGGACAGGGAGCTGTTCCGTACTTC. It yields the protein CASSFFFPGQGAVPYF.

The rearrangement joins TRBV10-3 to TRBJ2-1; 7 nucleotides line up with TRBD1. This CDR3 has 15 residues. Trimming removed 10 bases from V and 4 bases from J; junction bases left unmatched: 13. CDR1 is ENHRY, CDR2 SYGVKD, per germline. This CDR3 is CASQAGTASYNEQFF. DNA for the CDR3: TGTGCCAGCCAGGCTGGGACAGCGTCTTACAATGAGCAGTTCTTC.

Here the CDR3 reads CASSNRVGQGTEAFF. Here the CDR3 DNA reads TGTGCCAGTAGTAATCGGGTCGGCCAGGGCACTGAAGCTTTCTTT. The chain links TRBV19 to TRBJ1-1; tentatively, D is TRBD1 (5 bases). The CDR3 sequence is 15 residues long. V was trimmed by 4 bases and J by 4 bases, leaving 16 bases between them. CDR1 is LNHDA, CDR2 SQIVND, per germline (reference sequence).

This clone was detected only a few times. This CDR3 is CSADRADTQYF. Here the CDR3 DNA reads TGCAGTGCTGACAGGGCGGATACGCAGTATTTT. The J gene is TRBJ2-3, the V gene TRBV20-1; 7 bases match TRBD1. The CDR3 is 11 amino acids. Trimming took 5 bases from V and 6 from J; bases not matched to a gene: 2. In germline, CDR1 is DFQATT, CDR2 SNEGSKA (reference sequence).

In its sample, this clone was seen once. This chain links TRBV4-1 with TRBJ2-7; 8 bases are a match to TRBD1. This CDR3 is built from 15 residues. Unmatched junction bases numbered 4, after V lost 1 base and J lost 2 bases. Per the germline V gene, CDR1 is MGHRA and CDR2 is YSYEKL. CDR3 protein: CASSQAGQGPYEQYF. The DNA of the CDR3 is TGCGCCAGCAGCCAAGCAGGACAGGGCCCCTACGAGCAGTACTTC.

This clone was counted between two and nine times. The chain recombines TRBV21-1 with TRBJ2-3; the D call of TRBD1 is as the table states it, not checked on the DNA. TRBV21-1 is a known pseudogene. This CDR3 region has 17 residues. The DNA of the CDR3 is TGTGCCAGCAGCAAAGTCCAGGGGCCTAACTACACAGATACGCAGTATTTT. Residues: CASSKVQGPNYTDTQYF.

In its sample, this clone was seen once. V is TRBV7-2 and J is TRBJ1-3; 7 bases map to TRBD1. The CDR3 runs to 15 residues. J was trimmed by 0 bases and V by 7 bases; bases with no gene match: 6. Germline CDR1 is SGHTA and CDR2 is FQGNSA. In DNA form, the CDR3 reads TGTGCCAGCAAGGGACAGCCTCTCTCTGGAAACACCATATATTTT. It specifies CASKGQPLSGNTIYF.

The V gene is TRBV19, the J gene TRBJ1-3; no reliable D call. CDR3 length equals 14 residues. Germline V lookup: CDR1 LNHDA, CDR2 SQIVND (reference sequence). With 3 bases removed from V and 2 bases from J, the gap between germline ends came to 8 bases. The CDR3 protein is CASSMIVAGNTIYF. CDR3 DNA sequence: TGTGCCAGTAGTATGATAGTGGCTGGAAACACCATATATTTT.